The count of the clone carrying this TCR beta chain is one. Its matching antigen is unknown. V lost 4 bases, J lost 6 bases, and 9 bases stayed unmatched. This CDR3 region has 15 residues. Per germline, CDR1 SGHTA and CDR2 FQGNSA. This sample was included in a study of T cell responses to AZD1222 COVID-19 vaccine. Study findings and constraints: The donor cohort was predominantly white British with a female majority, and clonal diversity may have been underestimated.

Assay used: immunoSEQ multiplex PCR; TCRdb lists only in-frame clones, some missing. In the table there are 150,000 to 200,000 clones, around 92% of which are singletons. The chain couples TRBV7-2 to TRBJ1-5; 7 nucleotides line up with TRBD1. This TCR came from an adult who received the AZD1222 COVID-19 vaccine. The input for sequencing was peripheral blood, taken 28 days after the second AZD1222 dose. In nucleotides, the CDR3 is TGTGCCAGCAGCTCGACAGGGAACTCCGGTCAGCCCCAGCATTTT. Translation: CASSSTGNSGQPQHF.